This TCR beta chain originates from a study of T cell responses to AZD1222 COVID-19 vaccine. This CDR3 has 18 residues. The ends lost 4 bases at V and 0 bases at J; junction bases unmatched: 9. The germline gives CDR1 SEHNR, CDR2 FQNEAQ (reference sequence). Sequencing used immunoSEQ multiplex PCR; TCRdb keeps in-frame clones, though not all of them. Of 180,000 or so clones in the sample, 94% were seen once. The source of this sequence is an adult in good health. Sequencing used peripheral blood, obtained on day 0 of AZD1222 vaccination. This sequence joins TRBV7-9 and TRBJ1-5; 10 positions match TRBD1. The CDR3 here is CASSSDRGPLYSNQPQHF. DNA for the CDR3: TGTGCCAGCAGCTCCGACAGGGGGCCCCTTTATAGCAATCAGCCCCAGCATTTT.